The 20 T cell receptor beta chains below all came from one sample that was sequenced in a study of cytomegalovirus exposure and HLA in healthy donors. The PCR employed 60 Vbeta primers together with 13 Jbeta primers. Some clones are missing from TCRdb's copy, which holds only in-frame ones; the method was immunoSEQ multiplex PCR. The sample consists of roughly 120,000 clones, around 63% of them appearing once. The sequencing input was PBMCs. The source is a man in his forties in good health and CMV-seropositive.

This chain joins TRBV19 and TRBJ1-5, with a weak D call TRBD1 (5 bases). Germline CDR1 is LNHDA and CDR2 is SQIVND (reference sequence). The CDR3 consists of 13 residues. Trimming took 10 bases from V and 6 from J, leaving 16 bases between them. CDR3 nucleotides: TGTGCCACCACGTGGGAGGGGCGTCAGCCCCAGCATTTT. Translated: CATTWEGRQPQHF.

The chain combines TRBV5-4 with TRBJ2-1; TRBD2 matches 10 bases. CDR3 size: 15 residues. Germline CDR1 reads SGHNT; CDR2 reads YYREEE (reference sequence). V gave up 4 bases and J gave up 5 bases; unmatched junction bases: 6. The CDR3 DNA follows: TGTGCCAGCAGCCGAGCGGGGGGGACGCACAATGAGCAGTTCTTC. It is translated as CASSRAGGTHNEQFF.

The chain has TRBV6-6 and TRBJ2-7; possibly TRBD1 for D (5 bases). The V gene's germline CDR1 is MNHNY and CDR2 SVGAGI (reference sequence). CDR3 length: 13 residues. The V end lost 11 bases, the J end lost 0 bases, and 14 bases lay between the germline ends. The CDR3 loop is CAHRFDYSYEQYF. CDR3 DNA: TGTGCCCACAGGTTTGATTACTCCTACGAGCAGTACTTC.

The gene calls are TRBV10-3 and TRBJ1-2; D gene unclear. This CDR3 is 13 amino acids long. The germline CDR1 and CDR2 sequences are ENHRY and SYGVKD. The ends were cut back, 3 bases at V and 5 bases at J, with 10 bases in the middle. The CDR3 sequence is CAISDNGDYGYTF. The CDR3 DNA sequence: TGTGCCATCAGTGACAACGGTGATTATGGCTACACCTTC.

This sequence joins TRBV9 and TRBJ1-2, with D uncertain. The V end lost 4 bases, the J end lost 4 bases, and 17 bases lay between the germline ends. The CDR3 sequence is 15 residues long. Germline CDR1 and CDR2: SGDLS and YYNGEE. CDR3 sequence (DNA): TGTGCCAGCAGCCCTAGCTCACAGCTGATCTATGGCTACACCTTC. This codes for CASSPSSQLIYGYTF.

V gene TRBV4-1 combines with J gene TRBJ2-2; perhaps TRBD2 as D (5 bases). Germline loops: CDR1 MGHRA, CDR2 YSYEKL. The CDR3 is made up of 16 amino acids. Trimming removed 1 base at V and 0 bases at J, with 9 bases between. The CDR3 loop reads CASSQGLASNTGELFF. For the CDR3, the DNA is TGCGCCAGCAGCCAAGGGCTAGCCTCGAACACCGGGGAGCTGTTTTTT.

The chain employs TRBV5-4 and TRBJ2-2; 14 bases match TRBD2. With 4 bases clipped from V and 2 bases from J, the junction kept 13 bases outside the gene matches. The CDR3 is 20 amino acids. Germline assignment: CDR1 SGHNT and CDR2 YYREEE (reference sequence). CDR3 in DNA: TGTGCCAGCAGCCGCAGGACTAGCGGGGGGTTTCGACTAAACACCGGGGAGCTGTTTTTT. Its protein is CASSRRTSGGFRLNTGELFF.

This clone was picked up a small number of times. The genes are TRBV5-1 and TRBJ2-1; the match to TRBD1 covers 9 bases. Unmatched junction bases numbered 10, after V lost 4 bases and J lost 5 bases. CDR1 is SGHRS and CDR2 is YFSETQ in the germline V gene. The length of the CDR3 is 16 residues. CDR3 sequence: CASSGGTGTGNNEQFF. CDR3 nucleotides: TGCGCCAGCAGCGGGGGAACCGGGACAGGGAACAATGAGCAGTTCTTC.

The V gene is TRBV2, the J gene TRBJ1-4; perhaps TRBD1 as D (6 bases). Germline V gene sequence: CDR1 SNHLY, CDR2 FYNNEI. The V and J ends lost 6 bases and 7 bases respectively, with 12 bases between them. The CDR3 has 13 residues. DNA for the CDR3: TGTGCCAGCAGCGAACAGGGCTCTGAAAAACTGTTTTTT. This sequence encodes CASSEQGSEKLFF.

This chain's CDR3 is CAWSRDYNSYNEQFF. The DNA for the CDR3 is TGTGCCTGGAGTAGGGACTACAACTCCTACAATGAGCAGTTCTTC. V gene TRBV30 combines with J gene TRBJ2-1, with TRBD2 identical over 7 bases. This CDR3 is 15 amino acids long. J was trimmed by 0 bases and V by 2 bases; bases with no gene match: 4. Germline CDR1 reads GTSNPN; CDR2 reads SVGIG (reference sequence).

The rearrangement uses TRBV13 and TRBJ2-3; 12 nucleotides match TRBD2. The CDR3 extends over 16 amino acids. From germline, CDR1 is PRHDT and CDR2 FYEKMQ (reference sequence). V lost 5 bases to trimming and J lost 5 bases; unmatched junction nucleotides: 8. The DNA for the CDR3 is TGTGCCAGCAGCCCCCGGACTAGCGGGACCGGAGATACGCAGTATTTT. This encodes CASSPRTSGTGDTQYF.

The rearrangement links TRBV6-1 to TRBJ2-7; 8 bases agree with TRBD2. This CDR3 comprises 15 residues. V shed 2 bases and J 3 bases; nucleotides not matched to a gene: 6. Germline V CDR1 and CDR2: MNHNS, SASEGT. CDR3 DNA sequence: TGTGCCAGCAGTGAAAGCGGGGGCTTCATCTACGAGCAGTACTTC. This encodes CASSESGGFIYEQYF.

This clone was seen a handful of times. V and J are TRBV10-3 and TRBJ1-5, with 8 positions matching TRBD1. The CDR3 covers 13 residues. CDR1 is ENHRY and CDR2 is SYGVKD in the germline V gene. Trimming at V came to 9 bases and at J to 4 bases, leaving 5 bases not matched to a gene. This chain's CDR3 is CAIRQGMNQPQHF. The CDR3, as DNA: TGTGCCATTAGACAGGGGATGAATCAGCCCCAGCATTTT.

This chain links TRBV6-5 with TRBJ2-3; TRBD2 is a possible D gene (5 bases). This CDR3 is 14 amino acids long. Germline values: CDR1 MNHEY, CDR2 SVGAGI. V dropped 5 bases and J dropped 2 bases, with 11 bases sitting between them. The CDR3, as DNA: TGTGCCAGCAGTCCTGGGAGTTACACAGATACGCAGTATTTT. Encoded protein: CASSPGSYTDTQYF.

There are a few counts of this clone. J is TRBJ1-1 and V is TRBV13; a possible D gene is TRBD1 (6 bases). Germline V gene data show CDR1 as PRHDT and CDR2 as FYEKMQ (reference sequence). Between the trimmed V and J ends, which lost 6 bases and 0 bases, there was a span of 14 bases. The CDR3 loop spans 15 amino acids. In DNA, the CDR3 is TGTGCCAGCAGTTATTTAGGGGACATGAACACTGAAGCTTTCTTT. It encodes CASSYLGDMNTEAFF.

This rearrangement joins TRBV6-1 to TRBJ1-4; 9 bases align to TRBD1. The CDR3 consists of 13 residues. Germline V gene sequence: CDR1 MNHNS, CDR2 SASEGT. The V gene end was trimmed by 4 bases and the J gene end by 8 bases; junction bases not matched to a gene: 2. CDR3 sequence reads: CASSGGQGEKLFF. In DNA form, the CDR3 reads TGTGCCAGCAGTGGGGGACAGGGAGAAAAACTGTTTTTT.

The table lists this clone with a few counts. The chain uses TRBV4-2 and TRBJ2-2; 8 nucleotides match TRBD2. CDR1 and CDR2 (germline): LGHNA, YNFKEQ. CDR3 size: 17 residues. J was trimmed by 4 bases and V by 0 bases; bases with no gene match: 7. CDR3 residues: CASSQEPLAEITGELFF. The CDR3, as DNA: TGTGCCAGCAGCCAAGAGCCACTAGCGGAAATCACCGGGGAGCTGTTTTTT.

The rearrangement joins TRBV2 to TRBJ1-1; a weak D match, TRBD1 (5 bases). The CDR3 consists of 14 residues. Germline-derived CDR1 and CDR2 are SNHLY and FYNNEI. Trimming took 2 bases from V and 3 from J, leaving 10 bases between them. CDR3 amino acids: CASSELGRDTEAFF. The DNA for the CDR3 is TGTGCCAGCAGTGAATTGGGCAGGGACACTGAAGCTTTCTTT. Looking up the rest from reference TRBV2 and TRBJ1-1 gives the full variable domain: EPEVTQTPSHQVTQMGQEVILRCVPISNHLYFYWYRQILGQKVEFLVSFYNNEISEKSEIFDDQFSVERPDGSNFTLKIRSTKLEDSAMYFCASSELGRDTEAFFGQGTRLTVV.

The rearrangement joins TRBV2 to TRBJ2-1, with 13 bases that match TRBD2. The ends lost 4 bases at V and 4 bases at J; junction bases unmatched: 7. The germline V gene encodes CDR1 SNHLY and CDR2 FYNNEI. CDR3 length: 17 residues. CDR3 protein: CASSVAGLAGLYNEQFF. The CDR3 coding sequence is TGTGCCAGCAGTGTGGCGGGACTAGCGGGACTTTACAATGAGCAGTTCTTC. The full variable domain, in which reference TRBV2 and TRBJ2-1 provide the parts outside the CDR3, is EPEVTQTPSHQVTQMGQEVILRCVPISNHLYFYWYRQILGQKVEFLVSFYNNEISEKSEIFDDQFSVERPDGSNFTLKIRSTKLEDSAMYFCASSVAGLAGLYNEQFFGPGTRLTVL.

The rearrangement joins TRBV7-2 to TRBJ1-5; D remains ambiguous. Trimming shortened V by 1 base and J by 4 bases, and 5 bases separated the two germline ends. The germline CDR1 and CDR2 sequences are SGHTA and FQGNSA. This CDR3 is built from 13 residues. The CDR3 nucleotides are TGTGCCAGCAGCTTAGTGAGGAATCAGCCCCAGCATTTT. This sequence encodes CASSLVRNQPQHF.